This passage covers 20 T cell receptor beta chains from one sample sequenced in a study of T cell responses to AZD1222 COVID-19 vaccine. Profiled with immunoSEQ multiplex PCR; TCRdb holds only in-frame clones, not every one. The table shows under 150,000 clones, with 92% occurring only once. This specimen consisted of peripheral blood, obtained 28 days after the second AZD1222 dose. The receptors were gathered from an adult who received the AZD1222 COVID-19 vaccine.

The genes are TRBV2 and TRBJ1-5; 7 nucleotides line up with TRBD1. Germline values: CDR1 SNHLY, CDR2 FYNNEI. Trimming at V came to 4 bases and at J to 1 base, leaving 4 bases not matched to a gene. The CDR3 contains 15 residues. The DNA of the CDR3 is TGTGCCAGCAGTGTACAGGGGTTGAGCAATCAGCCCCAGCATTTT. Protein: CASSVQGLSNQPQHF.

The chain combines TRBV19 with TRBJ2-1, with no clear D. The ends were cut back, 5 bases at V and 7 bases at J, with 9 bases in the middle. CDR1 LNHDA and CDR2 SQIVND come from the germline V gene (reference sequence). The CDR3 is 12 residues long. The CDR3 DNA follows: TGTGCCAGTAGTTTAAGATGGAATGAGCAGTTCTTC. It codes for CASSLRWNEQFF.

The count of this clone is one. The J gene is TRBJ1-2, the V gene TRBV6-6, with unresolved D. The germline V gene has CDR1 MNHNY and CDR2 SVGAGI (reference sequence). Deletions cut 8 bases from V and 2 bases from J, with 9 bases between. This CDR3 has 12 amino acids. The CDR3 nucleotides are TGTGCCAGCGGTTTGGGAAACTATGGCTACACCTTC. Its translation is CASGLGNYGYTF.

The V gene is TRBV19, the J gene TRBJ2-7; 7 bases are a match to TRBD1. The CDR3 consists of 14 residues. The germline CDR1 and CDR2 sequences are LNHDA and SQIVND (reference sequence). V lost 2 bases and J lost 4; bases outside the gene matches: 5. The CDR3 coding sequence is TGTGCCAGTAGTATACGGGACAGCCCATACGAGCAGTACTTC. This translates into CASSIRDSPYEQYF.

The rearrangement links TRBV5-1 to TRBJ2-1, with D tentatively TRBD2 (5 bases). CDR1 and CDR2 from the germline V gene are SGHRS and YFSETQ. V lost 2 bases and J 7 bases, leaving 16 bases between the germline ends. The CDR3 runs 15 residues. Here the CDR3 reads CASSLLVGWANEQFF. The CDR3 coding sequence is TGCGCCAGCAGCTTACTAGTGGGCTGGGCTAATGAGCAGTTCTTC.

The chain combines TRBV4-3 with TRBJ2-7; D uncertain. This CDR3 has 15 residues. The V end lost 5 bases, the J end lost 1 base, and 15 bases lay between the germline ends. Germline V gene lookup returns CDR1 LGHNA and CDR2 YSLEER. CDR3 sequence reads: CASSYAVDLSYEQYF. In nucleotides, the CDR3 is TGCGCCAGCAGCTACGCAGTGGATTTATCCTACGAGCAGTACTTC.

The V call is TRBV7-3, the J call TRBJ2-2; D is ambiguous. V dropped 1 base and J dropped 1 base, with 4 bases sitting between them. The germline V gene has CDR1 SGHTA and CDR2 FQGTGA. The CDR3 is 14 residues long. The CDR3 is CASSLRMNTGELFF. For the CDR3, the DNA is TGTGCCAGCAGCTTAAGGATGAACACCGGGGAGCTGTTTTTT.

The rearrangement uses TRBV27 and TRBJ2-7; 7 bases match TRBD1. The V gene's germline CDR1 is MNHEY and CDR2 SMNVEV (reference sequence). J gave up 3 bases and V 5 bases, and 4 bases lay outside the gene matches. This CDR3 comprises 13 residues. The CDR3 DNA reads TGTGCCAGCAGTAGGGACAGAGACTACGAGCAGTACTTC. It is translated as CASSRDRDYEQYF.

The sample holds a few counts of this clone. This sequence joins TRBV11-2 and TRBJ2-5, with TRBD1 matching over 7 bases. V was clipped by 3 bases and J by 5 bases; unmatched bases: 0. Per the germline V gene, CDR1 is SGHAT and CDR2 is FQNNGV. This CDR3 contains 12 residues. The DNA for the CDR3 is TGTGCCAGCAGCTTGGGACAGGAGACCCAGTACTTC. Amino acid sequence: CASSLGQETQYF.

The rearrangement uses TRBV19 and TRBJ2-1; D not certain. Trimming left V 1 base short and J 2 bases short, with 12 bases between. The CDR3 extends over 16 amino acids. Germline V gene sequence: CDR1 LNHDA, CDR2 SQIVND (reference sequence). The CDR3 here is CASSIGLGLPYNEQFF. The CDR3 DNA reads as TGTGCCAGTAGTATAGGGCTGGGGTTGCCCTACAATGAGCAGTTCTTC. Based on the CDR3 plus reference TRBV19 and TRBJ2-1, the full variable domain is DGGITQSPKYLFRKEGQNVTLSCEQNLNHDAMYWYRQDPGQGLRLIYYSQIVNDFQKGDIAEGYSVSREKKESFPLTVTSAQKNPTAFYLCASSIGLGLPYNEQFFGPGTRLTVL.

CDR3 loop: CAWKFGGSPLHF. CDR3 bases: TGTGCCTGGAAATTCGGTGGGTCACCCCTCCACTTT. The chain has TRBV30 and TRBJ1-6; no firm D call. Trimming shortened V by 4 bases and J by 10 bases, and 11 bases separated the two germline ends. Germline V lookup: CDR1 GTSNPN, CDR2 SVGIG (reference sequence). CDR3 length: 12 amino acids.

The V and J genes are TRBV29-1 and TRBJ2-1, with 7 bases matching TRBD2. The CDR3 loop spans 13 amino acids. The ends lost 4 bases at V and 1 base at J; junction bases unmatched: 1. Germline V gives CDR1 SQVTM, CDR2 ANQGSEA. Here the CDR3 reads CSVGLASYNEQFF. In nucleotides, the CDR3 is TGCAGCGTTGGACTAGCATCCTACAATGAGCAGTTCTTC.

As to this clone: This same CDR3 is encoded by further DNA sequences in the sample. In nucleotides, the CDR3 is TGTGCCAGCTCACCGGTGACTAGCGGGGGCACAGATACGCAGTATTTT. This gives the protein CASSPVTSGGTDTQYF. The V and J genes are TRBV18 and TRBJ2-3; 11 positions agree with TRBD2. This CDR3 has 16 amino acids. The J segment lost 1 base and the V segment lost 3 bases, leaving 3 bases of the junction unmatched. CDR1 and CDR2 from the germline V gene are KGHSH and LQKENI.

The rearrangement uses TRBV7-8 and TRBJ1-1; 8 bases fit TRBD1. The CDR3 covers 14 residues. The ends lost 4 bases at V and 4 bases at J; junction bases unmatched: 5. Germline CDR1 and CDR2: SGHVS and FQNEAQ. The CDR3 region is CASSSTGEGTEAFF. CDR3 nucleotide sequence: TGTGCCAGCAGCTCGACAGGGGAGGGCACTGAAGCTTTCTTT.

CDR3 DNA: TGTGCCAGTAGTATGTACGGGGAGGGACCCTATGGCTACACCTTC. This encodes CASSMYGEGPYGYTF. This sequence joins TRBV19 and TRBJ1-2, with D perhaps TRBD1 (5 bases). Trimming pared 3 bases from V and 4 bases from J, leaving 15 bases between. CDR1 is LNHDA and CDR2 is SQIVND in the germline V gene (reference sequence). The CDR3 covers 15 residues.

This chain joins TRBV12-3 or TRBV12-4 and TRBJ1-2; no clear D gene. The CDR3 length is 10 residues. V shed 9 bases and J shed 10 bases, with 12 bases lying between them. CDR3 bases: TGTGCCAGTGGGAGTCTTGTCTACACCTTC. Translating gives CASGSLVYTF.

The gene calls are TRBV6-5 and TRBJ2-2; 7 nucleotides agree with TRBD2. There are 15 residues in the CDR3. Looked up from germline, CDR1 is MNHEY and CDR2 is SVGAGI. Germline trimming cut 4 bases from V and 6 bases from J; bases unmatched to any gene: 8. CDR3 DNA: TGTGCCAGCAGTTCACTTAGTGGGAGGGCCGGGGAGCTGTTTTTT. It encodes CASSSLSGRAGELFF.

The rearrangement joins TRBV19 to TRBJ2-2; TRBD1 aligns across 7 bases. The CDR3 consists of 15 residues. Germline values: CDR1 LNHDA, CDR2 SQIVND (reference sequence). With 6 bases clipped from V and 4 bases from J, the junction kept 8 bases outside the gene matches. The CDR3 spells CASSAGGRVTGELFF. DNA for the CDR3: TGTGCCAGTAGCGCAGGGGGTCGGGTCACCGGGGAGCTGTTTTTT.

This clone appeared a single time. The V call is TRBV29-1, the J call TRBJ1-4; D gene uncertain. V dropped 4 bases and J dropped 4 bases, with 28 bases sitting between them. Germline CDR1 reads SQVTM; CDR2 reads ANQGSEA. This CDR3 is 19 amino acids long. For the CDR3, the DNA is TGCAGCGTTGGCCCCGGGCCCCCCGCGGGGAAGTTAGGTAATGAAAAACTGTTTTTT. It is translated as CSVGPGPPAGKLGNEKLFF.

This clone was detected only once. The gene calls are TRBV30 and TRBJ1-5; a weak D match, TRBD1 (5 bases). The germline gives CDR1 GTSNPN, CDR2 SVGIG (reference sequence). Trimming cost V 3 bases and J 4 bases, with 13 bases left between them. The CDR3 length is 14 residues. Here the CDR3 DNA reads TGTGCCTGGAGGGGGGTGGGTGGTAATCAGCCCCAGCATTTT. This codes for CAWRGVGGNQPQHF. Using reference TRBV30 and TRBJ1-5 for the parts outside the CDR3, the full variable domain is SQTIHQWPATLVQPVGSPLSLECTVEGTSNPNLYWYRQAAGRGLQLLFYSVGIGQISSEVPQNLSASRPQDRQFILSSKKLLLSDSGFYLCAWRGVGGNQPQHFGDGTRLSIL.